Below are 8 T cell receptor beta chains sequenced from a single sample in a study of blood T cell repertoires in COVID-19. Only in-frame clones appear in the TCRdb table, and some are missing; sequencing was by immunoSEQ multiplex PCR. Of about 120,000 clones in the sample, approximately 84% were seen once. Sequenced input: peripheral blood. The origin of the receptors is an older man with active or convalescent COVID-19.

The chain combines TRBV19 with TRBJ2-7, with D possibly matching TRBD1 (6 bases). Germline V gives CDR1 LNHDA, CDR2 SQIVND (reference sequence). The CDR3 has 15 residues. V lost 3 bases and J lost 2, with 14 bases in between. CDR3 nucleotide sequence: TGTGCCAGTAGTATTGGCCCTACAGGGCCCTACGAGCAGTACTTC. Protein sequence: CASSIGPTGPYEQYF.

The rearrangement links TRBV7-9 to TRBJ2-7; 10 nucleotides align to TRBD1. V was clipped by 10 bases and J by 1 base; unmatched bases: 4. Germline CDR1 and CDR2: SEHNR and FQNEAQ (reference sequence). The CDR3 totals 13 residues. For the CDR3, the DNA is TGTGCCACGAGACAGGGGGCATCCTACGAGCAGTACTTC. It specifies CATRQGASYEQYF.

The chain couples TRBV7-2 to TRBJ2-7; tentative D call: TRBD2 (5 bases). This CDR3 spans 14 amino acids. Trimming cost V 4 bases and J 1 base, with 11 bases left between them. The germline gives CDR1 SGHTA, CDR2 FQGNSA. CDR3 bases: TGTGCCAGCAGCTGGAGCGGTAATTCCTACGAGCAGTACTTC. As protein: CASSWSGNSYEQYF.

This clone was detected only a few times. CDR3 protein: CASGPWAGAAKNIQYF. The CDR3 DNA follows: TGTGCTAGTGGGCCATGGGCAGGGGCGGCCAAAAACATTCAGTACTTC. V is TRBV12-5 and J is TRBJ2-4, with D possibly being TRBD1 (6 bases). CDR3 length: 16 residues. CDR1 is LGHNT, CDR2 FRNRAP, per germline. V was pared by 6 bases and J by 1 base, with 16 bases between. Together with reference TRBV12-5 and TRBJ2-4, the CDR3 gives the full variable domain: DARVTQTPRHKVTEMGQEVTMRCQPILGHNTVFWYRQTMMQGLELLAYFRNRAPLDDSGMPKDRFSAEMPDATLATLKIQPSEPRDSAVYFCASGPWAGAAKNIQYFGAGTRLSVL.

This rearrangement joins TRBV7-2 to TRBJ1-2; no reliable D call. Trimming shortened V by 1 base and J by 3 bases, and 9 bases separated the two germline ends. The CDR3 contains 14 residues. From germline, CDR1 is SGHTA and CDR2 FQGNSA. CDR3 residues: CASSLELVDYGYTF. CDR3 DNA sequence: TGTGCCAGCAGCTTAGAGCTGGTGGACTATGGCTACACCTTC.

This chain joins TRBV7-3 and TRBJ1-6, with D perhaps TRBD1 (6 bases). The CDR3 runs to 15 residues. V lost 2 bases and J 10 bases, leaving 15 bases between the germline ends. Germline CDR1 and CDR2: SGHTA and FQGTGA. The CDR3 DNA reads TGTGCCAGCAGCTTACGGCCAGGGGACGAGTCACCCCTCCACTTT. This encodes CASSLRPGDESPLHF.

This sequence joins TRBV29-1 and TRBJ1-1; 8 bases are shared with TRBD1. The CDR3 is made up of 13 amino acids. CDR1 and CDR2 (germline): SQVTM, ANQGSEA. In DNA, the CDR3 is TGCAGGATACAGGGGGGAAGAATCACTGAAGCTTTCTTT. It encodes CRIQGGRITEAFF.

This chain uses TRBV19 with TRBJ2-5, with D possibly matching TRBD1 (6 bases). V was shortened by 5 bases and J by 5 bases, with 12 bases between the two germline ends. The CDR3 covers 13 residues. CDR1 is LNHDA and CDR2 is SQIVND in the germline V gene (reference sequence). CDR3 nucleotides: TGTGCCAGTAGTGAACAGGGTGCGGAGACCCAGTACTTC. Its protein product is CASSEQGAETQYF.